These T cell receptor beta chains were read from a single sample in a study of stem cell transplantation in POMP-related autoinflammatory disease. The repertoire was sequenced with immunoSEQ multiplex PCR; TCRdb's copy has only in-frame clones and lacks some. In the table there are 30,000 or so clones, 88% of which are singletons. Sample: CD4+ T cells from PBMCs, taken before stem cell transplantation. The receptors here all came from a human donor with POMP-related autoinflammation and immune dysregulation (PRAID). The CDR3 runs from the conserved cysteine through the conserved F or W. Each record gives: CDR3 protein, CDR3 DNA, J gene, D gene, V gene, clone size. The D gene is left open where the match is weak. The size of a clone is reported for some rows only, either as once, few or many, or as a class for expanded clones.

CSARPAPFVF | TGCAGTGCTAGACCCGCCCCGTTTGTCTTC | TRBJ1-2 | NA | TRBV20-1 | NA
CASSSRSLSPGPYEQYF | TGTGCCAGCAGTTCGAGGTCTCTTTCCCCCGGCCCCTACGAGCAGTACTTC | TRBJ2-7 | NA | TRBV28 | NA
CAIRAADRGYGYTF | TGTGCCATCAGGGCCGCCGACAGGGGTTATGGCTACACCTTC | TRBJ1-2 | TRBD1 | TRBV10-3 | NA
CASSHTPDHIYYEQYF | TGTGCCAGCAGTCACACCCCGGACCACATCTACTACGAGCAGTACTTC | TRBJ2-7 | NA | TRBV21-1 | NA
CASSLVGVYNSPLHF | TGCGCCAGCAGCTTGGTAGGGGTCTATAATTCACCCCTCCACTTT | TRBJ1-6 | NA | TRBV5-1 | NA
CASSLSGIITDTQYF | TGCGCCAGCAGCTTGTCCGGGATTATCACAGATACGCAGTATTTT | TRBJ2-3 | NA | TRBV5-1 | NA
CASTDWGEQYF | TGTGCCAGCACTGATTGGGGGGAGCAGTACTTC | TRBJ2-7 | NA | TRBV6-1 | NA
CASSEAGGNEQFF | TGTGCCAGCAGTGAGGCAGGGGGGAATGAGCAGTTCTTC | TRBJ2-1 | NA | TRBV6-4 | NA
CASSDREAGYTF | TGTGCCAGTAGCGACAGGGAAGCTGGCTACACCTTC | TRBJ1-2 | TRBD1 | TRBV19 | few
CASSYADRRFGYTF | TGTGCCAGCAGTTACGCGGACAGGCGTTTTGGCTACACCTTC | TRBJ1-2 | TRBD1 | TRBV6-5 | NA
CASSQSSGLAGAVTDTQYF | TGTGCCAGCAGCCAATCGTCCGGACTAGCGGGGGCTGTCACAGATACGCAGTATTTT | TRBJ2-3 | TRBD2 | TRBV14 | NA
CASQFNLGVQETQYF | TGTGCCAGCCAATTTAATCTGGGGGTTCAAGAGACCCAGTACTTC | TRBJ2-5 | NA | TRBV11-2 | NA
CASSEEKQGTQFF | TGTGCCAGCAGTGAAGAAAAACAGGGGACACAGTTCTTC | TRBJ2-1 | TRBD1 | TRBV6-1 | NA
CASSLEPGPYYEQYF | TGTGCCAGCAGCTTGGAACCGGGTCCTTACTACGAGCAGTACTTC | TRBJ2-7 | NA | TRBV5-5 | once
CASSQLAPSYNEQFF | TGTGCCAGCAGCCAACTAGCGCCCTCCTACAATGAGCAGTTCTTC | TRBJ2-1 | TRBD2 | TRBV28 | NA
CAGETQYF | TGTGCGGGGGAGACCCAGTACTTC | TRBJ2-5 | NA | TRBV12-2 | NA
CASSHPGSQRGNAGELFF | TGCGCCAGCAGCCACCCTGGAAGTCAGCGGGGGAACGCCGGGGAGCTGTTTTTT | TRBJ2-2 | TRBD2 | TRBV4-1 | NA
CASSIGLTGELFF | TGTGCCAGTAGTATAGGACTCACCGGGGAGCTGTTTTTT | TRBJ2-2 | NA | TRBV19 | NA
CASSSGLAGAGEQYF | TGTGCCAGCAGCTCCGGACTAGCGGGGGCGGGAGAGCAGTACTTC | TRBJ2-7 | TRBD2 | TRBV7-6 | NA
CASKGPSGNTIYF | TGTGCCAGCAAAGGGCCAAGTGGAAACACCATATATTTT | TRBJ1-3 | NA | TRBV6-6 | once
CASSAGSNGYTF | TGTGCCAGCAGTGCGGGCTCAAATGGCTACACCTTC | TRBJ1-2 | NA | TRBV2 | NA
CASRGGRNYGYTF | TGTGCCAGCAGGGGGGGACGGAACTATGGCTACACCTTC | TRBJ1-2 | NA | TRBV2 | few
CASIAGSSYNEQFF | TGTGCCAGCATAGCGGGGAGCTCCTACAATGAGCAGTTCTTC | TRBJ2-1 | TRBD2 | TRBV9 | NA
CASSLIQRSYNEQFF | TGTGCCAGCAGCCTTATCCAGCGCTCCTACAATGAGCAGTTCTTC | TRBJ2-1 | NA | TRBV14 | NA
CASRAGKWEGYTF | TGTGCCAGCAGGGCAGGGAAATGGGAGGGCTACACCTTC | TRBJ1-2 | NA | TRBV27 | NA
CAWSVLNNTEAFF | TGTGCCTGGAGTGTATTAAACAACACTGAAGCTTTCTTT | TRBJ1-1 | NA | TRBV30 | NA
CASSWAGVPYEQYF | TGTGCCAGCAGTTGGGCGGGAGTTCCGTACGAGCAGTACTTC | TRBJ2-7 | TRBD2 | TRBV28 | NA
CASSLSGLNTEAFF | TGTGCCAGCAGCTTATCGGGATTGAACACTGAAGCTTTCTTT | TRBJ1-1 | NA | TRBV11-3 | NA
CAGTGGDTYGYTF | TGTGCCGGGACCGGAGGGGACACCTATGGCTACACCTTC | TRBJ1-2 | NA | TRBV2 | few
CASSERDSTNEKLFF | TGTGCCAGCAGTGAAAGAGATTCAACTAATGAAAAACTGTTTTTT | TRBJ1-4 | NA | TRBV2 | NA
CASSYGQGGDTIYF | TGTGCCAGCAGTTACGGACAGGGGGGAGACACCATATATTTT | TRBJ1-3 | TRBD1 | TRBV2 | NA
CAWSTTALNTEAFF | TGTGCCTGGAGTACGACAGCGCTGAACACTGAAGCTTTCTTT | TRBJ1-1 | NA | TRBV30 | NA
CASSLEETQYF | TGCGCCAGCAGCTTGGAGGAGACCCAGTACTTC | TRBJ2-5 | NA | TRBV5-1 | NA
CASSQGLARSTDTQYF | TGCGCCAGCAGCCAAGGACTAGCGAGAAGCACAGATACGCAGTATTTT | TRBJ2-3 | TRBD2 | TRBV4-1 | NA
CASSKSGVNQPQHF | TGTGCCAGCAGTAAGTCAGGCGTCAATCAGCCCCAGCATTTT | TRBJ1-5 | NA | TRBV2 | NA
CASSLAGVYNEQFF | TGTGCCAGCAGCTTAGCGGGAGTATACAATGAGCAGTTCTTC | TRBJ2-1 | NA | TRBV7-8 | NA
CASSLGTGYTSGNEQFF | TGTGCCAGCAGCTTAGGGACAGGGTATACAAGTGGGAATGAGCAGTTCTTC | TRBJ2-1 | TRBD1 | TRBV11-2 | NA
CASRTRVSYEQYF | TGTGCCAGCAGGACCAGAGTGTCCTACGAGCAGTACTTC | TRBJ2-7 | NA | TRBV6-5 | NA
CASSLWAQGTYGYTF | TGTGCCAGCAGCTTGTGGGCACAGGGGACCTATGGCTACACCTTC | TRBJ1-2 | TRBD1 | TRBV5-5 | NA
CASSDGFTYYGYTF | TGTGCCAGCAGTGATGGCTTTACTTACTATGGCTACACCTTC | TRBJ1-2 | NA | TRBV2 | NA
CASSLGVSGNTIYF | TGTGCCAGCAGCTTGGGGGTATCAGGAAACACCATATATTTT | TRBJ1-3 | NA | TRBV5-4 | NA
CASSLGPVSGANVLTF | TGTGCCAGCTCACTAGGACCTGTCTCTGGGGCCAACGTCCTGACTTTC | TRBJ2-6 | NA | TRBV18 | NA